Following are 14 T cell receptor beta chains from one sample sequenced in a study of blood T cells in healthy people across ages. A second PCR, run for roughly 7 to 12 cycles, used a sample-barcoded 5' primer plus a J-beta primer mix. One entry per CDR3 protein results from TCRdb running MiXCR on the 5' RACE reads. Here the sample spans some 940,000 distinct CDR3 sequences, about 27% being singletons. This same sample was also taken into another study, of T cells of mothers and their children.

Sequencing was performed on blood. These receptors all stem from a middle-aged woman in good health.

In this sample, this clonotype turned up a few times. CDR3 protein: CASSQDHRVRQAFF. As DNA, the CDR3 is TGTGCCAGCAGCCAGGATCACAGGGTACGTCAAGCTTTCTTT. The chain has TRBV14 and TRBJ1-1; a weak D match, TRBD1 (6 bases). Germline V gene data show CDR1 as SGHDN and CDR2 as FVKESK. CDR3 length: 14 residues. The germline V and J ends were trimmed by 3 bases and 9 bases, with 17 bases remaining between them.

This clonotype showed up many times. This chain connects TRBV28 to TRBJ2-7, with TRBD1 matching over 10 bases. V shed 2 bases and J 2 bases; nucleotides not matched to a gene: 3. Germline V gives CDR1 MDHEN, CDR2 SYDVKM. The CDR3 length is 15 residues. In nucleotides, the CDR3 is TGTGCCAGCAGTTTAACCGGGACAGGGGCCTACGAGCAGTACTTC. Protein product: CASSLTGTGAYEQYF. Filled out from reference TRBV28 and TRBJ2-7, the complete variable domain reads DVKVTQSSRYLVKRTGEKVFLECVQDMDHENMFWYRQDPGLGLRLIYFSYDVKMKEKGDIPEGYSVSREKKERFSLILESASTNQTSMYLCASSLTGTGAYEQYFGPGTRLTVT.

This rearrangement joins TRBV2 to TRBJ1-3, with a weak D call TRBD1 (6 bases). This CDR3 comprises 15 residues. CDR1 is SNHLY and CDR2 is FYNNEI in the germline V gene. With 6 bases removed from V and 0 bases from J, the gap between germline ends came to 12 bases. CDR3 in DNA: TGTGCCAGCAGGCAGACAGGAAACTCTGGAAACACCATATATTTT. Its protein is CASRQTGNSGNTIYF.

The chain carries TRBV7-8 and TRBJ2-7, with a tentative D call TRBD2 (6 bases). V was trimmed by 1 base and J by 4 bases, leaving 11 bases between them. The CDR3 contains 14 residues. Germline V gene data show CDR1 as SGHVS and CDR2 as FQNEAQ. This chain's CDR3 is CASSLVTGEYEQYF. In DNA, the CDR3 is TGTGCCAGCAGCTTAGTTACGGGGGAATACGAGCAGTACTTC.

This clonotype was observed at least ten times. The rearrangement uses TRBV28 and TRBJ2-1, with 14 bases that match TRBD2. V dropped 5 bases and J dropped 6; count of bases not matched to a gene: 9. This CDR3 has 17 amino acids. CDR1 and CDR2 (germline): MDHEN, SYDVKM. CDR3 in DNA: TGTGCCAGCAGTCTACGGACTAGCGGGGGGAGGTTCAATGAGCAGTTCTTC. The encoded protein is CASSLRTSGGRFNEQFF.

This clonotype showed up just a few times. One end of the junction fails to match germline, which may point to a read error. The chain joins TRBV5-1 to TRBJ2-2; D tentatively fits TRBD1 or TRBD2 (5 bases each). Germline CDR1 and CDR2: SGHRS and YFSETQ. This CDR3 region has 15 residues. The CDR3 here is CANSTGRQYTGELFF. DNA for the CDR3: TGCGCCAACAGCACGGGACGTCAGTACACCGGGGAGCTGTTTTTT. Drawing the rest from reference TRBV5-1 and TRBJ2-2, the complete variable domain is KAGVTQTPRYLIKTRGQQVTLSCSPISGHRSVSWYQQTPGQGLQFLFEYFSETQRNKGNFPGRFSGRQFSNSRSEMNVSTLELGDSALYLCANSTGRQYTGELFFGEGSRLTVL.

Points on this clonotype: The conserved final phenylalanine or tryptophan is absent from the CDR3, which likely points to a read error. The chain's CDR3 is CASSNSPGQGARDGFYEQYC. Written as DNA, the CDR3 is TGTGCCAGCAGCAATTCCCCGGGACAGGGGGCGCGTGACGGATTTTACGAGCAGTACTGC. V gene TRBV28 combines with J gene TRBJ2-7, with 12 bases matching TRBD1. V dropped 6 bases and J dropped 4; count of bases not matched to a gene: 22. Germline V gene sequence: CDR1 MDHEN, CDR2 SYDVKM. This CDR3 is built from 20 residues.

The V gene is TRBV7-2, the J gene TRBJ2-3; no clear D gene. Trimming pared 4 bases from V and 0 bases from J, leaving 11 bases between. The CDR3 has 15 amino acids. Germline lookup yields CDR1 SGHTA and CDR2 FQGNSA. CDR3 bases: TGTGCCAGCAGCTGGAGATGGCAGAGCACAGATACGCAGTATTTT. It codes for CASSWRWQSTDTQYF. The complete variable domain, with remaining parts taken from reference TRBV7-2 and TRBJ2-3, reads GAGVSQSPSNKVTEKGKDVELRCDPISGHTALYWYRQSLGQGLEFLIYFQGNSAPDKSGLPSDRFSAERTGGSVSTLTIQRTQQEDSAVYLCASSWRWQSTDTQYFGPGTRLTVL.

The V gene is TRBV20-1, the J gene TRBJ2-1; TRBD2 aligns across 9 bases. V trimming: 2 bases; J trimming: 0 bases; junction bases outside the gene matches: 8. Germline-derived CDR1 and CDR2 are DFQATT and SNEGSKA (reference sequence). The CDR3 has 17 amino acids. The CDR3 sequence is CSARLPSGKSSYNEQFF. The CDR3 DNA reads TGCAGTGCTAGACTGCCTAGCGGGAAGAGCTCCTACAATGAGCAGTTCTTC.

This clonotype has ten or more counts. The J gene is TRBJ2-1, the V gene TRBV20-1, with D tentatively TRBD1 (6 bases). The length of the CDR3 is 17 residues. Per germline, CDR1 DFQATT and CDR2 SNEGSKA (reference sequence). With 1 base removed from V and 4 bases from J, the gap between germline ends came to 20 bases. The CDR3, as DNA: TGCAGTGCTAGAGCCGTCTTGCAGGGGAAGGGGTACAATGAGCAGTTCTTC. This codes for CSARAVLQGKGYNEQFF.

Details on this clonotype: It may be a read error: a sequence one base away is much more abundant. The gene calls are TRBV28 and TRBJ2-4; 12 nucleotides align to TRBD1. The CDR3 length is 16 residues. Germline assignment: CDR1 MDHEN and CDR2 SYDVKM. In DNA, the CDR3 is TGTGTCAGCAGCCAACCCCCGGGACAGGGGGCCTGGGAGCAGTACTTC. Translating it yields CVSSQPPGQGAWEQYF.

V usage is TRBV7-2 and J usage is TRBJ1-6; no definite D call. The germline gives CDR1 SGHTA, CDR2 FQGNSA. Deletions cut 5 bases from V and 6 bases from J, with 8 bases between. CDR3 length: 13 residues. This CDR3 is CASSPVLNSPLHF. The CDR3 DNA sequence: TGTGCCAGCAGCCCGGTCCTTAATTCACCCCTCCACTTT.

This clonotype has just a few counts. The gene calls are TRBV6-5 and TRBJ2-1; TRBD2 matches at 10 bases. Germline assignment: CDR1 MNHEY and CDR2 SVGAGI. The CDR3 spans 16 residues. The V segment lost 5 bases and the J segment 7 bases; nucleotides outside the gene matches: 11. The CDR3 DNA follows: TGTGCCAGCAGTACCCCTAAGCGGGGGGGCGCAAATGAGCAGTTCTTC. It translates to CASSTPKRGGANEQFF.

The chain combines TRBV7-2 with TRBJ1-1, with D possibly TRBD1 on 5 matching bases. The germline V gene has CDR1 SGHTA and CDR2 FQGNSA. This CDR3 contains 15 residues. V dropped 2 bases and J dropped 5 bases, with 15 bases sitting between them. The CDR3, as DNA: TGTGCCAGCAGCTTATTCACCTCATCAGGGACTGAAGCTTTCTTT. Its translation is CASSLFTSSGTEAFF.